Listed below are T cell receptor beta chains from one sample, sequenced in a study of shared clonotypes between healthy human individuals. Some clones are missing from TCRdb's copy, which holds only in-frame ones; the method was immunoSEQ multiplex PCR. The profile shows about 2,200,000 clones, 93% of them singletons. The sequenced sample was naive CD8+ T cells from PBMCs. These receptors all stem from a man younger than 35 in good health. Some clones in this sample may be carry-over from other donors' samples. Both conserved end residues are part of each CDR3. Each record gives: clone size, D gene, V gene, J gene, CDR3 DNA, CDR3 protein. The D gene is left open where the match is weak. Size values are once, few and many counts, or a class for expanded clones, and some rows have none.

>.|TRBD1|TRBV7-9|TRBJ1-4
TGTGCCAGCGCACAGGGGGCGACCGAGGAAAAACTGTTTTTT
CASAQGATEEKLFF
>.|TRBD2|TRBV7-6|TRBJ2-1
TGTGCCAGCAGCCTCCTTAGCGGGAGGGCCCGGAATGAGCAGTTCTTC
CASSLLSGRARNEQFF
>.|.|TRBV29-1|TRBJ1-1
TGCAGCGTTGGCAGCTTCCTCACTGAAGCTTTCTTT
CSVGSFLTEAFF
>.|.|TRBV28|TRBJ2-5
TGTGCCAGCAGTCTTCTCAGAACCGACGGACCCCAAGAGACCCAGTACTTC
CASSLLRTDGPQETQYF
>.|.|TRBV19|TRBJ1-4
TGTGCCAGTAGGACAGGACGTGAAAAACTGTTTTTT
CASRTGREKLFF
>.|.|TRBV7-2|TRBJ2-2
TGTGCCAGCAGCTTCCCCCGGGCTACCGGGGAGCTGTTTTTT
CASSFPRATGELFF
>.|TRBD2|TRBV9|TRBJ2-1
TGTGCCAGCAGCGCCCGTCTAGCGGGAGGAGGCAATGAGCAGTTCTTC
CASSARLAGGGNEQFF
>.|.|TRBV19|TRBJ2-6
TGTGCCAGTATTGGGCCAGCAACCTCTGGGGCCAACGTCCTGACTTTC
CASIGPATSGANVLTF
>.|TRBD2|TRBV5-6|TRBJ2-7
TGTGCCAGCAGCACTGGGACTAGCAGCTACGAGCAGTACTTC
CASSTGTSSYEQYF
>.|.|TRBV7-9|TRBJ2-7
TGTGCCAGCAGCTCCCCGGGTCCGGCCTACGAGCAGTACTTC
CASSSPGPAYEQYF
>.|.|TRBV7-8|TRBJ2-7
TGTGCCAGCAGCCCACAGGGAATCGGGGACTACGAGCAGTACTTC
CASSPQGIGDYEQYF
>.|.|TRBV7-9|TRBJ1-1
TGTGCCAGCAGCTTAATCGGTGGGGACACTGAAGCTTTCTTT
CASSLIGGDTEAFF
>once|.|TRBV28|TRBJ1-1
TGTGCCAGCAGTTCCGCCAGGGAGGCGAACACTGAAGCTTTCTTT
CASSSAREANTEAFF
>.|TRBD2|TRBV5-5|TRBJ2-7
TGTGCCAGCAGCTTGATGAGGACTAGCGGGAGTACTGGGGAGCAGTACTTC
CASSLMRTSGSTGEQYF
>once|TRBD2|TRBV2|TRBJ2-3
TGTGCCAGCGGTAGAGCGGGATTTCCGCAGTATTTT
CASGRAGFPQYF
>.|.|TRBV19|TRBJ2-1
TGTGCCAGTAAACAGGGCTACAATGAGCAGTTCTTC
CASKQGYNEQFF
>.|.|TRBV5-6|TRBJ1-5
TGTGCCAGCAGCCCTTACACATCCCGGGGCAATCAGCCCCAGCATTTT
CASSPYTSRGNQPQHF
>.|.|TRBV7-8|TRBJ2-1
TGTGCCAGCAGCTTAGCCCGTGGACGTAGGAATGAGCAGTTCTTC
CASSLARGRRNEQFF
>once|.|TRBV29-1|TRBJ2-1
TGCAGCGTTGGGCTCGGAACGGGGCAGTTCTTC
CSVGLGTGQFF
>.|.|TRBV9|TRBJ2-7
TGTGCCAGCAGCGCAGGGGAGCTTTACGAGCAGTACTTC
CASSAGELYEQYF
>.|.|TRBV18|TRBJ1-1
TGTGCCAGCTCACCGGTCGAGGCAGGGGATGAAGCTTTCTTT
CASSPVEAGDEAFF
>.|.|TRBV11-2|TRBJ2-1
TGTGCCAGCAGCTCCTCGGGGGTCAATGAGCAGTTCTTC
CASSSSGVNEQFF
>.|TRBD1|TRBV5-1|TRBJ1-4
TGCGCCAGCAGCTTGGCCGAGGGGGCGGATGAAAAACTGTTTTTT
CASSLAEGADEKLFF
>.|.|TRBV7-6|TRBJ2-7
TGTGCCAGCAGCTACGACACGTCGGGCTACGAGCAGTACTTC
CASSYDTSGYEQYF
>.|TRBD1|TRBV25-1|TRBJ2-3
TGTGCCAGCACCGGGACAGGCACAGATACGCAGTATTTT
CASTGTGTDTQYF
>.|.|TRBV16|TRBJ1-2
TGTGCCAGCAGCCAGGGGGAAGGGCTTGGTGGCTACACCTTC
CASSQGEGLGGYTF
>.|TRBD2|TRBV4-1|TRBJ2-7
TGCGCCAGCAGCCACTCTAGCGGATACGAGCAGTACTTC
CASSHSSGYEQYF
>once|.|TRBV30|TRBJ1-2
TGTGCCCGCCTAGCCCAGGGAGCTAACTATGGCTACACCTTC
CARLAQGANYGYTF
>.|.|TRBV5-1|TRBJ2-7
TGCGCCAGCAGCTTGGCGGGGACCAAATCCTACGAGCAGTACTTC
CASSLAGTKSYEQYF
>.|TRBD2|TRBV9|TRBJ2-5
TGTGCCAGCAGCGTAGTTGGGGACTACCAAGAGTCCCAGTACTTC
CASSVVGDYQESQYF
>.|.|TRBV30|TRBJ2-1
TGTGCCTGGAGCCGCGGAAGGTTGGCTGAGCAGTTCTTC
CAWSRGRLAEQFF
>.|.|TRBV12-2|TRBJ1-2
TGTGCAAGTCGCTTAGTTGTCGCAGCCTATGGCTACACCTTC
CASRLVVAAYGYTF
>.|TRBD2|TRBV18|TRBJ2-7
TGTGCCAGCTCACCACTAGGACTAGCGGGAGAGGCCTACGAGCAGTACTTC
CASSPLGLAGEAYEQYF
>once|.|TRBV4-3|TRBJ2-5
TGCGCCAGCAGCCAAGTCCTGGACCGACCTCAAGAGACCCAGTACTTC
CASSQVLDRPQETQYF
>.|TRBD1|TRBV6-1|TRBJ2-7
TGTGCCAGCAGTGGCCGGGACAGGGTCTACGAGCAGTACTTC
CASSGRDRVYEQYF
>.|.|TRBV6-5|TRBJ1-2
TGTGCCAGCAGTTACCTTCAGGGTGGCTATGGCTACACCTTC
CASSYLQGGYGYTF
>.|.|TRBV10-3|TRBJ1-6
TGTGCCATCAGTGTTGAGGGTAACAATTCACCCCTCCACTTT
CAISVEGNNSPLHF
>.|TRBD2|TRBV4-1|TRBJ2-7
TGCGCCAGCAGCCCCAGCTCGGGAGGGCTAGACGAGCAGTACTTC
CASSPSSGGLDEQYF
>.|.|TRBV7-6|TRBJ2-7
TGTGCCAGCAGCTTACGCCCAGGGGACACCTACGAGCAGTACTTC
CASSLRPGDTYEQYF
>.|TRBD1|TRBV28|TRBJ2-3
TGTGCCAGCAGTTCGTGGACAGGGGGGATGGATACGCAGTATTTT
CASSSWTGGMDTQYF
>.|TRBD1|TRBV28|TRBJ1-5
TGTGCCAGCAGGTACCCCGGGACAGGGGGCAACCAGCCCCAGCATTTT
CASRYPGTGGNQPQHF
>.|TRBD1|TRBV19|TRBJ2-1
TGTGCCAGTAGTGCCGCCCAGGGGGCGCGAAATGAGCAGTTCTTC
CASSAAQGARNEQFF
>.|.|TRBV28|TRBJ1-5
TGTGCCAGCAGAGACAGTCCCAATCAGCCCCAGCATTTT
CASRDSPNQPQHF
>.|.|TRBV7-6|TRBJ2-7
TGTGCCAGCACACCAGGCGAGTCCGGAGAGCAGTACTTC
CASTPGESGEQYF
>.|TRBD1|TRBV7-9|TRBJ2-2
TGTGCCAGCAGCGGACGACAGGGCACGAACACCGGGGAGCTGTTTTTT
CASSGRQGTNTGELFF
>.|.|TRBV15|TRBJ1-1
TGTGCCACCAGTCCTGGCACTGAAGCTTTCTTT
CATSPGTEAFF
>.|.|TRBV5-1|TRBJ2-5
TGCGCCAGCAGCCCGGCAGTAGCAGACCAAGAGACCCAGTACTTC
CASSPAVADQETQYF
>.|.|TRBV10-3|TRBJ1-1
TGTGCCATCAGACTAAGGACGGAAGGACTCAACACTGAAGCTTTCTTT
CAIRLRTEGLNTEAFF
>.|.|TRBV7-2|TRBJ1-5
TGTGCCAGCAGCTTCGGCCAGGGATGGGGATGGGATCAGCCCCAGCATTTT
CASSFGQGWGWDQPQHF
>.|.|TRBV21-1|TRBJ2-1
TGTGCCAGCAGCGTCCCAGGACAGAACTACAATGAGCAGTTCTTC
CASSVPGQNYNEQFF
>.|TRBD1|TRBV19|TRBJ1-2
TGTGCCAGTAACTTTAGACAGGGCGGACATGGCTACACCTTC
CASNFRQGGHGYTF
>.|.|TRBV5-4|TRBJ2-3
TGTGCCAGCAGCACATTCGGAGATACGCAGTATTTT
CASSTFGDTQYF
>.|.|TRBV27|TRBJ2-2
TGTGCCAGCAGTTTTCGACTTCCCCCCGGGGAGCTGTTTTTT
CASSFRLPPGELFF
>.|.|TRBV30|TRBJ2-5
TGTGCCTGCCGGGTGGAGCTACAGGAGACCCAGTACTTC
CACRVELQETQYF
>few|TRBD1|TRBV29-1|TRBJ1-1
TGCAGCGTAGGGGGCGGTGAAGCTTTCTTT
CSVGGGEAFF
>.|TRBD2|TRBV28|TRBJ2-7
TGTGCCAGCATGGATTCGGGACTAGCCCACGAGCAGTACTTC
CASMDSGLAHEQYF
>.|.|TRBV4-2|TRBJ2-7
TGTGCCAGCAGCCCTATGGACGGGGGCTACGAGCAGTACTTC
CASSPMDGGYEQYF